These 27 T cell receptor beta chains were all obtained from the same sample, sequenced in a study of T-cell reconstitution after alpha-beta-depleted transplantation in children. Unique molecular identifiers tagged the TCRbeta library. TCRdb re-called the PCR reads with MiXCR, one entry per CDR3 protein. The data contain fewer than 550,000 distinct CDR3 sequences, 10% to 13% of them singletons. Sequencing used PBMCs, obtained before TCRalphabeta/CD19-depleted stem cell transplant. The origin of the receptors is a child aged 2-15 years with inherited bone marrow failure, due to receive a stem cell transplant.

This clonotype was counted between two and nine times. The V call is TRBV27, the J call TRBJ2-3, with D perhaps matching TRBD2 (7 bases). Germline V lookup: CDR1 MNHEY, CDR2 SMNVEV (reference sequence). The CDR3 has 15 residues. V lost 6 bases and J lost 12, with 25 bases in between. The CDR3 sequence is CASSRPRGGYFPQYF. In DNA, the CDR3 is TGTGCCAGCAGCCGACCAAGGGGGGGCTATTTCCCCCAGTATTTT.

This clonotype was found many times. This chain connects TRBV7-2 to TRBJ2-2; D call uncertain. Trimming shortened V by 2 bases and J by 6 bases, and 19 bases separated the two germline ends. The CDR3 length is 17 residues. Germline CDR1 reads SGHTA; CDR2 reads FQGNSA. CDR3 residues: CASSLSPPTGRAGELFF. In DNA form, the CDR3 reads TGTGCCAGCAGCTTATCCCCCCCGACCGGTCGGGCCGGGGAGCTGTTTTTT. Full variable domain (missing parts from reference TRBV7-2 and TRBJ2-2): GAGVSQSPSNKVTEKGKDVELRCDPISGHTALYWYRQSLGQGLEFLIYFQGNSAPDKSGLPSDRFSAERTGGSVSTLTIQRTQQEDSAVYLCASSLSPPTGRAGELFFGEGSRLTVL.

The sample holds many counts of this clonotype. This chain joins TRBV6-5 and TRBJ1-2; TRBD1 aligns across 10 bases. Germline V gene data show CDR1 as MNHEY and CDR2 as SVGAGI. The CDR3 is made up of 15 amino acids. The V and J ends lost 4 bases and 8 bases, in that order; junction bases with no gene match: 10. The CDR3 reads CASSSPGQGTYGYTF. The CDR3 nucleotides are TGTGCCAGCAGTTCCCCGGGACAGGGGACATACGGCTACACCTTC.

The V and J genes are TRBV19 and TRBJ1-2; TRBD1 agrees at 10 bases. Germline CDR1 and CDR2: LNHDA and SQIVND (reference sequence). CDR3 length: 14 residues. Trimming removed 11 bases from V and 0 bases from J; junction bases left unmatched: 6. In nucleotides, the CDR3 is TGTGCCGGAAAGGGACAGGGGACTAACTATGGCTACACCTTC. Protein sequence: CAGKGQGTNYGYTF.

This clonotype was seen only a few times. The chain uses TRBV27 and TRBJ2-7, with 13 bases fitting TRBD2. With V trimmed by 2 bases and J by 7 bases, 8 bases remained unmatched. CDR3 length: 16 residues. The germline V gene has CDR1 MNHEY and CDR2 SMNVEV (reference sequence). The CDR3 region is CASSLLTSGRAKEQYF. Written as DNA, the CDR3 is TGTGCCAGCAGTTTACTAACTAGCGGGAGGGCCAAAGAGCAGTACTTC.

Many counts were recorded for this clonotype. The rearrangement uses TRBV12-3 or TRBV12-4 and TRBJ2-4; D call uncertain. CDR3 length: 15 residues. V lost 1 base and J lost 3, with 10 bases in between. CDR3 bases: TGTGCCAGCAGTTTAGGGGTTGGTGGCAAAAACATTCAGTACTTC. Residues: CASSLGVGGKNIQYF.

V and J are TRBV19 and TRBJ2-1, with a weak D call TRBD2 (5 bases). Germline-derived CDR1 and CDR2 are LNHDA and SQIVND (reference sequence). The CDR3 consists of 15 residues. Trimming left V 7 bases short and J 4 bases short, with 17 bases between. CDR3 coding DNA: TGTGCCAGTAAACCGAGGGATCCGTCATACAATGAGCAGTTCTTC. Protein: CASKPRDPSYNEQFF. Based on the CDR3 plus reference TRBV19 and TRBJ2-1, the full variable domain is DGGITQSPKYLFRKEGQNVTLSCEQNLNHDAMYWYRQDPGQGLRLIYYSQIVNDFQKGDIAEGYSVSREKKESFPLTVTSAQKNPTAFYLCASKPRDPSYNEQFFGPGTRLTVL.

This clonotype has a handful of counts. This chain connects TRBV12-3 or TRBV12-4 to TRBJ2-3, with 11 bases fitting TRBD2. The CDR3 runs to 19 residues. J lost 0 bases, V lost 3 bases, and 11 bases had no gene match. The CDR3 loop reads CASSLGLAVGGPSTDTQYF. For the CDR3, the DNA is TGTGCCAGCAGTTTGGGACTAGCGGTGGGGGGGCCTAGCACAGATACGCAGTATTTT.

This clonotype has a count of ten or more. The genes are TRBV6-2 or TRBV6-3 and TRBJ2-1, with a tentative D call TRBD2 (5 bases). V was pared by 6 bases and J by 2 bases, with 14 bases between. CDR1 and CDR2 from the germline V gene are MNHEY and SVGEGT. This CDR3 spans 15 amino acids. The CDR3 DNA follows: TGTGCCAGCAGCTACATGTGGGGAGCCTACAATGAGCAGTTCTTC. Translated: CASSYMWGAYNEQFF.

This clonotype was picked up many times. This chain connects TRBV5-1 to TRBJ2-2; possibly TRBD2 for D (6 bases). In germline, CDR1 is SGHRS, CDR2 YFSETQ. Trimming pared 4 bases from V and 2 bases from J, leaving 12 bases between. The CDR3 consists of 15 residues. The DNA of the CDR3 is TGCGCCAGCAGCCCTGGACTAACCAACACCGGGGAGCTGTTTTTT. This translates into CASSPGLTNTGELFF.

This clonotype has a handful of counts. J is TRBJ2-7 and V is TRBV19, with 11 bases identical to TRBD2. CDR1 is LNHDA, CDR2 SQIVND, per germline (reference sequence). The CDR3 has 15 amino acids. V shed 4 bases, J shed 4 bases, and the junction held 6 bases outside the gene matches. The CDR3 nucleotides are TGTGCCAGTAGTACCGCTAGCGGGAGGATGTACGAGCAGTACTTC. Amino acid sequence: CASSTASGRMYEQYF.

The sample holds a few counts of this clonotype. V usage is TRBV7-2 and J usage is TRBJ2-1; 10 bases map to TRBD2. J gave up 9 bases and V 5 bases, and 10 bases lay outside the gene matches. This CDR3 contains 15 residues. Germline CDR1 SGHTA, CDR2 FQGNSA. The CDR3 spells CASSVLAGVGSEQFF. The CDR3 DNA sequence: TGTGCCAGCAGCGTCCTAGCGGGAGTAGGAAGTGAGCAGTTCTTC.

Only a few counts were recorded for this clonotype. This chain joins TRBV5-1 and TRBJ2-3; the match to TRBD1 covers 10 bases. The CDR3 sequence is 16 residues long. Germline CDR1 SGHRS, CDR2 YFSETQ. The trim removed 3 bases at V and 4 bases at J, leaving 8 bases unmatched. The DNA of the CDR3 is TGCGCCAGCAGCTCGGTCGGGACAGGGGTGCCAGATACGCAGTATTTT. This encodes CASSSVGTGVPDTQYF. Supplemented by reference TRBV5-1 and TRBJ2-3, the full variable domain reads KAGVTQTPRYLIKTRGQQVTLSCSPISGHRSVSWYQQTPGQGLQFLFEYFSETQRNKGNFPGRFSGRQFSNSRSEMNVSTLELGDSALYLCASSSVGTGVPDTQYFGPGTRLTVL.

This clonotype has at least ten counts. The chain couples TRBV4-1 to TRBJ2-1; D possibly corresponds to TRBD1 (7 bases). Germline V CDR1 and CDR2: MGHRA, YSYEKL. V gave up 1 base and J gave up 13 bases, with 14 bases separating them. There are 13 residues in the CDR3. CDR3 in amino acids: CASSQVFQGGQFF. DNA of the CDR3: TGCGCCAGCAGCCAAGTCTTTCAGGGGGGTCAGTTCTTC.

The V and J genes are TRBV20-1 and TRBJ2-3, with 8 bases lining up with TRBD2. From germline, CDR1 is DFQATT and CDR2 SNEGSKA (reference sequence). The ends lost 0 bases at V and 2 bases at J; junction bases unmatched: 7. The CDR3 runs 16 residues. CDR3: CSARDWGLGVTDTQYF. As DNA, the CDR3 is TGCAGTGCTAGAGATTGGGGACTAGGGGTCACAGATACGCAGTATTTT.

This clonotype showed up many times. V gene TRBV20-1 combines with J gene TRBJ2-3, with D perhaps matching TRBD2 (6 bases). Between the trimmed V and J ends, which lost 2 bases and 6 bases, there was a span of 12 bases. This CDR3 is 13 amino acids long. Germline V gene data show CDR1 as DFQATT and CDR2 as SNEGSKA (reference sequence). Here the CDR3 DNA reads TGCAGTGCTAGACTAGCGCTTAAGGATACGCAGTATTTT. Protein sequence: CSARLALKDTQYF.

This clonotype has more than one count but fewer than ten. The chain carries TRBV28 and TRBJ2-1; 12 bases match TRBD2. Germline-derived CDR1 and CDR2 are MDHEN and SYDVKM. CDR3 length: 17 amino acids. Trimming cost V 6 bases and J 3 bases; bases outside gene matches: 9. CDR3 nucleotides: TGTGCCAGCAGCCCAGAAGGACTAGCGGGAATCTACAATGAGCAGTTCTTC. Encoded protein: CASSPEGLAGIYNEQFF.

This clonotype was detected ten times or more. The chain uses TRBV29-1 and TRBJ2-1; D is unresolved. The germline V and J ends were trimmed by 7 bases and 3 bases, with 13 bases remaining between them. CDR1 and CDR2 (germline): SQVTM, ANQGSEA. The CDR3 covers 13 residues. For the CDR3, the DNA is TGCAGCGGGCAGCGTCCCAGCTACAATGAGCAGTTCTTC. This encodes CSGQRPSYNEQFF.

The sample holds many counts of this clonotype. V usage is TRBV28 and J usage is TRBJ2-1; D is undetermined. The CDR3 extends over 12 amino acids. Trimming took 3 bases from V and 7 from J, leaving 7 bases between them. Germline V lookup: CDR1 MDHEN, CDR2 SYDVKM. The CDR3 DNA reads as TGTGCCAGCAGTTTCGAGTTAAATGAGCAGTTCTTC. Encoded protein: CASSFELNEQFF. Complete variable domain (other parts from reference TRBV28 and TRBJ2-1): DVKVTQSSRYLVKRTGEKVFLECVQDMDHENMFWYRQDPGLGLRLIYFSYDVKMKEKGDIPEGYSVSREKKERFSLILESASTNQTSMYLCASSFELNEQFFGPGTRLTVL.

This clonotype occurred many times. This chain joins TRBV12-3 or TRBV12-4 and TRBJ1-5; 12 bases line up with TRBD1. The CDR3 runs to 17 residues. V lost 6 bases to trimming and J lost 5 bases; unmatched junction nucleotides: 11. The CDR3 protein is CASSWGQGASAYQPQHF. The CDR3 DNA reads as TGTGCCAGCAGCTGGGGACAGGGGGCCTCAGCATATCAGCCCCAGCATTTT.

In this sample, this clonotype turned up many times. The rearrangement links TRBV3-1 to TRBJ2-7; the D is unclear. Trimming took off 0 bases at V and 6 bases at J, with 6 bases between the two ends. Germline V gene lookup returns CDR1 LGHDT and CDR2 YNNKEL (reference sequence). The length of the CDR3 is 12 residues. The CDR3 DNA sequence: TGTGCCAGCAGCCAAGATCGTCTCGAGCAGTACTTC. This gives the protein CASSQDRLEQYF.

There are many counts of this clonotype. The chain recombines TRBV27 with TRBJ2-1; D gene ambiguous. The V gene's germline CDR1 is MNHEY and CDR2 SMNVEV (reference sequence). The CDR3 extends over 14 amino acids. The germline V and J ends were trimmed by 0 bases and 4 bases, with 7 bases remaining between them. The DNA for the CDR3 is TGTGCCAGCAGTTTATCCGGTTTATACAATGAGCAGTTCTTC. This encodes CASSLSGLYNEQFF.

The chain couples TRBV20-1 to TRBJ2-1; 10 nucleotides line up with TRBD1. This CDR3 contains 16 residues. The germline V gene has CDR1 DFQATT and CDR2 SNEGSKA (reference sequence). With 8 bases clipped from V and 4 bases from J, the junction kept 14 bases outside the gene matches. The CDR3 nucleotides are TGCAGTTCTAAGGGGGCCCGGGACAGGGGTTACAATGAGCAGTTCTTC. Translation gives CSSKGARDRGYNEQFF.

This clonotype was observed many times. V and J are TRBV5-6 and TRBJ2-7; D is unresolved. Germline loops: CDR1 SGHDT, CDR2 YYEEEE. CDR3 length: 13 amino acids. Trimming stripped 4 bases from V and 3 bases from J, with 11 bases between. CDR3 loop: CASSQLDFYEQYF. The CDR3 DNA reads TGTGCCAGCAGCCAGCTAGATTTCTACGAGCAGTACTTC.

This clonotype was observed at least ten times. The rearrangement joins TRBV28 to TRBJ2-7; D is ambiguous. The ends were cut back, 5 bases at V and 3 bases at J, with 14 bases in the middle. This CDR3 has 14 amino acids. CDR1 MDHEN and CDR2 SYDVKM come from the germline V gene. This CDR3 reads CASSPWGDLYEQYF. The CDR3 nucleotides read TGTGCCAGCAGTCCTTGGGGTGACCTCTACGAGCAGTACTTC.

Remarks on this clonotype: Just one base apart from a much larger clone, this may be a read error. The CDR3 end shows no conserved phenylalanine or tryptophan, and so a read error is likely. This chain uses TRBV25-1 with TRBJ2-7, with a tentative D call TRBD1 (5 bases). CDR1 and CDR2 (germline): MGHDK, SYGVNS. There are 13 residues in the CDR3. V lost 11 bases and J lost 2, with 16 bases in between. Written as DNA, the CDR3 is TGTGCCTCGTTGGGGCCCCTTACCTACGAGCAGTACCTC. Translation: CASLGPLTYEQYL.

The chain is built from TRBV10-3 and TRBJ1-1; the D is unclear. The CDR3 has 16 amino acids. The germline V gene has CDR1 ENHRY and CDR2 SYGVKD. V gave up 0 bases and J gave up 3 bases, with 14 bases separating them. CDR3 sequence (DNA): TGTGCCATCAGTGAGTCCCGGCTTCCCCGGGACACTGAAGCTTTCTTT. It specifies CAISESRLPRDTEAFF.